These T cell receptor beta chains were read from a single sample in a study of beta chain features in type 1 diabetes. Here immunoSEQ multiplex PCR was the method, and the copy in TCRdb shows in-frame clones only, minus some. Of about 930,000 clones in the sample, roughly a sixth were seen once. Sequencing was carried out using naive CD4+ T cells from blood. These receptors were obtained from a woman under 30 in good health. CDR3s include the opening cysteine and the closing phenylalanine or tryptophan. The D gene is left open where the match is weak. The size entry is marked missing in some rows and otherwise reads once, few, many or a size class.

NA TRBJ2-1 TRBV6-6 NA CASSYSMLSEQFF TGTGCCAGCAGTTACTCGATGTTAAGTGAGCAGTTCTTC
NA TRBJ2-3 TRBV7-7 NA CASSLVGTDTQYF TGTGCTAGCAGCTTAGTGGGCACAGATACGCAGTATTTT
TRBD1 TRBJ2-7 TRBV11-2 NA CASSLRDRAHF TGTGCCAGCAGCTTACGGGACAGGGCCCACTTC
NA TRBJ1-1 TRBV28 NA CASSLVGRFVSNTEAFF TGTGCCAGCAGTTTGGTTGGGCGTTTTGTATCGAACACTGAAGCTTTCTTT
NA TRBJ2-3 TRBV28 few CASSSGTRPSTDTQYF TGTGCCAGCAGTTCCGGGACGCGACCTAGCACAGATACGCAGTATTTT
TRBD2 TRBJ2-1 TRBV4-3 NA CASSLNPTSGRVNEQFF TGCGCCAGCAGCCTCAACCCGACTAGCGGGAGGGTCAATGAGCAGTTCTTC
NA TRBJ2-5 TRBV7-2 NA CASSNSAGKETQYF TGTGCCAGCAGCAACAGTGCGGGCAAAGAGACCCAGTACTTC
TRBD2 TRBJ2-1 TRBV25-1 few CASSESYGTIDNEQFF TGTGCCAGCAGTGAATCGTACGGGACTATTGACAATGAGCAGTTCTTC
TRBD1 TRBJ2-5 TRBV15 NA CATSRGQAQETQYF TGTGCCACCAGCAGGGGACAGGCCCAAGAGACCCAGTACTTC
NA TRBJ1-2 TRBV28 few CASSPIWEVGYTF TGTGCCAGCAGCCCTATCTGGGAGGTTGGCTACACCTTC
TRBD1 TRBJ1-1 TRBV20-1 few CRGSGQEAFF TGCAGGGGATCGGGACAGGAAGCTTTCTTT
NA TRBJ1-5 TRBV5-4 few CASSPDKGRPQHF TGTGCCAGCAGCCCTGATAAGGGTCGGCCCCAGCATTTT
NA TRBJ2-3 TRBV6-5 NA CASSYTGLASTDTQYF TGTGCCAGCAGTTATACGGGTTTAGCGAGCACAGATACGCAGTATTTT
NA TRBJ2-5 TRBV7-8 few CASSLYGRETQYF TGTGCCAGCAGCTTATACGGTAGAGAGACCCAGTACTTC
NA TRBJ1-5 TRBV28 few CASSFGAVRQPQHF TGTGCCAGCAGTTTCGGGGCAGTGCGGCAGCCCCAGCATTTT
NA TRBJ2-3 TRBV18 NA CASSPLPATDTQYF TGTGCCAGCTCACCCCTACCAGCGACAGATACGCAGTATTTT
TRBD2 TRBJ2-1 TRBV11-1 NA CASSLGHSGGRDVEQFF TGTGCCAGCAGCTTAGGACATAGCGGGGGAAGGGATGTTGAGCAGTTCTTC
TRBD1 TRBJ2-1 TRBV13 NA CASSPSPRGWSSYNEQFF TGTGCCAGCAGCCCAAGCCCCAGGGGGTGGAGCTCCTACAATGAGCAGTTCTTC
NA TRBJ1-1 TRBV10-2 NA CASSDLANTEAFF TGCGCCAGCAGTGACCTCGCTAACACTGAAGCTTTCTTT
NA TRBJ2-3 TRBV6-1 NA CASSEVRAVDTQYF TGTGCCAGCAGTGAAGTGCGGGCAGTTGATACGCAGTATTTT
NA TRBJ1-1 TRBV4-2 few CASSPEVGNTEAFF TGTGCCAGCAGTCCAGAGGTTGGGAACACTGAAGCTTTCTTT
TRBD2 TRBJ2-7 TRBV6-6 few CASSYEGLDPYEQYF TGTGCCAGCAGTTACGAAGGACTAGACCCCTACGAGCAGTACTTC
NA TRBJ2-3 TRBV4-3 NA CASSPRLAFTDTQYF TGCGCCAGCAGCCCGCGGCTAGCTTTCACAGATACGCAGTATTTT
NA TRBJ2-7 TRBV11-2 few CASSSGPFEQYF TGTGCCAGCAGCTCTGGACCGTTTGAGCAGTACTTC
TRBD1 TRBJ1-1 TRBV5-4 NA CASNPGQRNTEAFF TGTGCCAGCAACCCGGGACAGCGTAACACTGAAGCTTTCTTT
TRBD2 TRBJ2-3 TRBV10-3 NA CAISLAGDTQYF TGTGCCATCAGCCTAGCGGGAGATACGCAGTATTTT
NA TRBJ1-2 TRBV28 NA CASTIDQDNYGYTF TGTGCCAGCACCATTGACCAGGATAACTATGGCTACACCTTC
TRBD2 TRBJ2-5 TRBV19 few CASSIGGTSGSGETQYF TGTGCCAGTAGTATCGGTGGGACTAGCGGGAGTGGAGAGACCCAGTACTTC
NA TRBJ2-1 TRBV10-3 NA CAISVSPSSSSDYNEQFF TGTGCCATCAGTGTTTCCCCCTCAAGCTCCTCGGATTACAATGAGCAGTTCTTC
NA TRBJ2-7 TRBV28 NA CASSSVRYEQYF TGTGCCAGCAGTTCAGTACGATACGAGCAGTACTTC
NA TRBJ2-2 TRBV28 NA CASSILLRSGTRELFF TGTGCCAGCAGTATTCTATTGAGAAGCGGTACGCGGGAGCTGTTTTTT
TRBD2 TRBJ2-1 TRBV28 few CASSPLAGVYNEQFF TGTGCCAGCAGTCCACTAGCGGGCGTTTACAATGAGCAGTTCTTC
NA TRBJ1-2 TRBV27 few CASSLRAIPRDGYTF TGTGCCAGCAGTTTACGCGCAATTCCTCGTGATGGCTACACCTTC
NA TRBJ2-1 TRBV7-2 NA CASSLGYSYEQFF TGTGCCAGCAGCTTAGGGTACAGCTACGAGCAGTTCTTC
NA TRBJ2-3 TRBV27 NA CASGRREIGTDTQYF TGTGCCAGCGGGAGACGGGAGATAGGCACAGATACGCAGTATTTT
NA TRBJ1-2 TRBV19 few CASSIGQPGNYGYTF TGTGCCAGTAGTATAGGGCAGCCGGGCAACTATGGCTACACCTTC
TRBD2 TRBJ2-1 TRBV9 few CASSASSKKTGLAGGYNEQFF TGTGCCAGCAGCGCCTCCTCCAAAAAGACGGGACTAGCGGGAGGCTACAATGAGCAGTTCTTC
NA TRBJ2-2 TRBV9 NA CASSVARGAGTGELFF TGTGCCAGCAGCGTAGCTAGGGGCGCGGGCACCGGGGAGCTGTTTTTT
NA TRBJ1-1 TRBV7-8 few CASSLVAGTTEAFF TGTGCCAGCAGCTTAGTCGCAGGAACAACTGAAGCTTTCTTT
NA TRBJ2-7 TRBV6-5 NA CASVTTRKVYEQYF TGTGCCAGCGTTACGACAAGGAAGGTCTACGAGCAGTACTTC
NA TRBJ2-7 TRBV5-4 few CASSLAAGYREQYF TGTGCCAGCAGCTTGGCAGCAGGGTACCGGGAGCAGTACTTC
NA TRBJ2-1 TRBV27 few CAAGFEKLPNEQFF TGTGCCGCTGGTTTCGAGAAGCTCCCTAATGAGCAGTTCTTC
NA TRBJ2-2 TRBV28 few CASSPSGRNTGELFF TGTGCCAGCAGTCCCTCCGGAAGAAACACCGGGGAGCTGTTTTTT
NA TRBJ2-3 TRBV21-1 few CASSNEDRAPEDTQYF TGTGCCAGCAGCAATGAGGACAGGGCGCCTGAAGATACGCAGTATTTT
TRBD2 TRBJ2-3 TRBV9 few CASSVRTSGMDTQYF TGTGCCAGCAGCGTGCGGACTAGCGGGATGGATACGCAGTATTTT
NA TRBJ2-7 TRBV2 few CASSEASNEQYF TGTGCCAGCAGCGAAGCCTCCAACGAGCAGTACTTC
NA TRBJ1-1 TRBV2 few CASSEEVNTEAFF TGTGCCAGCAGTGAGGAGGTGAACACTGAAGCTTTCTTT
TRBD1 TRBJ2-1 TRBV27 NA CASSSRQGRNEQFF TGTGCCAGCAGTTCTCGACAGGGTAGAAATGAGCAGTTCTTC
NA TRBJ2-5 TRBV7-6 few CASSLANRIQETQYF TGTGCCAGCAGCTTAGCGAACAGAATCCAAGAGACCCAGTACTTC
NA TRBJ2-2 TRBV5-4 few CASSLSSGWTTGELFF TGTGCCAGCAGCTTAAGTTCTGGGTGGACCACCGGGGAGCTGTTTTTT
NA TRBJ2-1 TRBV25-1 few CASSGMYNEQFF TGTGCCAGCAGCGGGATGTACAATGAGCAGTTCTTC
TRBD1 TRBJ1-1 TRBV4-3 NA CASSLSGQSTEAFF TGCGCCAGCAGCCTCTCGGGACAGAGCACTGAAGCTTTCTTT
NA TRBJ2-5 TRBV28 NA CASSPQLVEETQYF TGTGCCAGCAGCCCCCAATTGGTAGAAGAGACCCAGTACTTC
TRBD1 TRBJ1-2 TRBV12-5 NA CVTQGPNEYGYTF TGCGTGACACAGGGGCCAAACGAATATGGCTACACCTTC
TRBD1 TRBJ1-2 TRBV18 NA CASSRGQGSYPNYGYTF TGTGCCAGCTCACGTGGACAGGGAAGTTATCCTAACTATGGCTACACCTTC